Below, 10 T cell receptor beta chains from the same sample are listed, as sequenced in a study of T cell responses to AZD1222 COVID-19 vaccine. Method: immunoSEQ multiplex PCR; TCRdb's copy keeps in-frame clones and lacks some. Of 73,000 or so clones in the sample, 70% to 90% are singletons; the top ten hold approximately 19%. Sequencing was performed on peripheral blood, taken on day 0 of AZD1222 vaccination. Receptors originate from an adult in good health.

This rearrangement joins TRBV7-9 to TRBJ2-7; 8 positions match TRBD1. V lost 4 bases to trimming and J lost 6 bases; unmatched junction nucleotides: 8. CDR3 length: 14 residues. Per germline, CDR1 SEHNR and CDR2 FQNEAQ (reference sequence). The CDR3: CASSWGTGYSEQYF. Written as DNA, the CDR3 is TGTGCCAGCAGCTGGGGGACAGGATACAGCGAGCAGTACTTC. Filled out from reference TRBV7-9 and TRBJ2-7, the complete variable domain reads DTGVSQNPRHKITKRGQNVTFRCDPISEHNRLYWYRQTLGQGPEFLTYFQNEAQLEKSRLLSDRFSAERPKGSFSTLEIQRTEQGDSAMYLCASSWGTGYSEQYFGPGTRLTVT.

The J gene is TRBJ2-1, the V gene TRBV27, with D perhaps TRBD2 (6 bases). The germline V and J ends were trimmed by 5 bases and 4 bases, with 21 bases remaining between them. The germline CDR1 and CDR2 sequences are MNHEY and SMNVEV (reference sequence). The CDR3 is 17 residues long. The CDR3 sequence: CASSGDGRRGPYNEQFF. The CDR3 DNA reads as TGTGCCAGCAGTGGGGATGGTAGGCGGGGCCCATACAATGAGCAGTTCTTC.

J is TRBJ2-1 and V is TRBV5-1; no firm D call. The CDR3 sequence is 17 residues long. V lost 0 bases, J lost 0 bases, and 13 bases lay in between. The germline CDR1 and CDR2 sequences are SGHRS and YFSETQ. CDR3 DNA sequence: TGCGCCAGCAGCTTGGCGACCTTATATAGCTCCTACAATGAGCAGTTCTTC. Amino acid sequence: CASSLATLYSSYNEQFF.

The chain carries TRBV11-1 and TRBJ2-7; the match to TRBD1 covers 8 bases. The CDR3 runs to 14 residues. The V gene's germline CDR1 is SGHAT and CDR2 FQDESV (reference sequence). Trimming removed 5 bases from V and 6 bases from J; junction bases left unmatched: 9. CDR3 in amino acids: CASSPLTGVGEQYF. The CDR3 coding sequence is TGTGCCAGCAGCCCATTGACAGGGGTGGGCGAGCAGTACTTC.

The chain is built from TRBV13 and TRBJ2-7; 8 bases are a match to TRBD2. The V gene's germline CDR1 is PRHDT and CDR2 FYEKMQ (reference sequence). This CDR3 spans 14 amino acids. V was clipped by 5 bases and J by 2 bases; unmatched bases: 5. CDR3 DNA: TGTGCCAGCAGCCCAGCGGGGGTCACCTACGAGCAGTACTTC. It specifies CASSPAGVTYEQYF.

This sequence joins TRBV27 and TRBJ1-1; D might be TRBD1 (5 bases). Looked up from germline, CDR1 is MNHEY and CDR2 is SMNVEV (reference sequence). The CDR3 covers 13 residues. The V and J ends lost 5 bases and 5 bases respectively, with 12 bases between them. The CDR3 DNA is TGTGCCAGCAGTCCTCCGGGGCTTACTGAAGCTTTCTTT. This translates into CASSPPGLTEAFF.

The V and J genes are TRBV9 and TRBJ1-1, with D unclear. CDR1 SGDLS and CDR2 YYNGEE come from the germline V gene. V lost 3 bases and J 4 bases, leaving 4 bases between the germline ends. This CDR3 spans 11 amino acids. CDR3 bases: TGTGCCAGCAGCGATCTCACTGAAGCTTTCTTT. It specifies CASSDLTEAFF.

CDR3: CASSSSRGSEAFF. The CDR3 region has the DNA TGCGCCAGCAGCTCGAGTAGAGGTAGTGAAGCTTTCTTT. This chain uses TRBV5-1 with TRBJ1-1; D unresolved. V shed 3 bases and J shed 7 bases, with 13 bases lying between them. This CDR3 comprises 13 residues. CDR1 is SGHRS, CDR2 YFSETQ, per germline.

This chain links TRBV6-2 or TRBV6-3 with TRBJ1-4, with 7 nucleotides matching TRBD1. Germline V gene lookup returns CDR1 MNHEY and CDR2 SVGEGT. The CDR3 totals 16 residues. The trim removed 5 bases at V and 0 bases at J, leaving 6 bases unmatched. CDR3 bases: TGTGCCAGCAGTCCCGACGGGACAGCAACTAATGAAAAACTGTTTTTT. This gives the protein CASSPDGTATNEKLFF.

This clone came up once. V gene TRBV6-5 combines with J gene TRBJ1-5; D is unclear. This CDR3 comprises 13 residues. Germline V gene lookup returns CDR1 MNHEY and CDR2 SVGAGI. V was clipped by 7 bases and J by 2 bases, with 9 bases between them. Written as DNA, the CDR3 is TGTGCCAGCACGAGAGCACGCAATCAGCCCCAGCATTTT. It specifies CASTRARNQPQHF.